Detailed here is one T cell receptor (beta chain). The entry originates in a study of blood T cell repertoires in COVID-19. Generated by immunoSEQ multiplex PCR, the TCRdb table keeps only in-frame clones and is missing some. The sample consists of about 180,000 clones, approximately 78% of them appearing once. Trimming at V came to 9 bases and at J to 6 bases, leaving 7 bases not matched to a gene. Germline CDR1 is KGHDR and CDR2 is SFDVKD. CDR3 length: 13 residues. The chain uses TRBV24-1 and TRBJ2-1; 7 bases fit TRBD2. Sequencing input: PBMCs or T cells enriched from blood (not recorded which). The sequence derives from a woman in her fifties or sixties who had recovered from COVID-19. The CDR3, as DNA: TGTGCCACCGGAAGCGGGGCAGGCAATGAGCAGTTCTTC. Its translation: CATGSGAGNEQFF.